This TCR beta chain was captured by sequencing in a study of OX40 agonist ivuxolimab in advanced cancers. With respect to the entire study: Ivuxolimab was a fully human IgG2 agonistic monoclonal antibody targeting the costimulatory receptor OX40 (CD134). Of the roughly 54 patients in dose escalation, 19 had hepatocellular carcinoma, some 15 had melanoma, 9 had renal cell carcinoma and 9 had head and neck cancer. Partial responses occurred in three dose-escalation patients, of whom one had hepatocellular carcinoma and two had cutaneous melanoma. Intravenous ivuxolimab was administered to patients every 2 weeks at six dose levels: 0.01, 0.1, 0.3, 1.5, 3 and 10 mg/kg. Peripheral TCRbeta sequencing aimed to test whether ivuxolimab altered TCR sequence diversity and caused clonal T-cell expansion. Patients were allowed to have had prior anti-PD-1, anti-PD-L1 or anti-CTLA-4 therapy, and approximately 40% of the dose-escalation patients had previously received checkpoint inhibitors. In the dose-escalation cohort, 65% to 85% of patients were male, and the mean age was roughly 60 years with a range of about 20 to 90. The monotherapy dose-escalation portion (N ≈ 52 patients) of the phase I ivuxolimab trial is reported in the paper.

Genomic DNA was isolated from the sorted cells so that the TCRbeta CDR3 region could be sequenced. The immunoSEQ Assay was used to sequence the TCRbeta CDR3 regions. TCRdb took this table from immuneACCESS and kept in-frame rearrangements with V and J called. Such tables lack part of the clones; where checked against another copy, unresolved V genes explain under half of the gap, and the rest is unexplained. The sample table contains approximately 66,000 clones; only one count was recorded for 85% of them. The ten largest account for roughly 0.9% of the sample. Patients with autoimmune disease history or receiving systemic immunosuppression were excluded from the trial. In every dose cohort, peripheral blood was drawn for TCR sequencing at baseline, cycle 4 day 1, and cycle 7 day 1. The samples were taken from a phase I, first-in-human, multicenter, open-label dose-escalation trial of ivuxolimab. Adults with locally advanced or metastatic head and neck squamous cell, hepatocellular, melanoma or renal cell carcinoma were enrolled in the trial. CD4+ and CD8+ T cells were sorted separately from peripheral blood before TCR sequencing.

Here is what the overall study found, with its caveats: After ivuxolimab, expanded clones were on average more numerous among CD8+ T cells than among CD4+ T cells. Low levels of normalized T-cell clonal expansion were also seen in some patients who did not respond. In the 0.1-3.0 mg/kg groups, partial responders were among the patients with the lowest normalized peripheral clonal expansion, particularly in CD8+ T cells. At doses of 0.1 to 3.0 mg/kg, clonal expansion of both CD4+ and CD8+ T cells in blood was seen between baseline and week 6. Antigen specificity was not determined for the clonally expanded peripheral T cells.

Details on this clone: This receptor's antigen is unknown. No much larger clonotype is one base removed from it; base qualities were not supplied.

Including the terminal cysteine and phenylalanine, the CDR3 comprises 14 residues. CDR3 DNA is the only sequence kept; it has 42 bases, read in frame from the first base. The CDR1 and CDR2 encoded by the germline V gene are SGHTA and FQGNSA. V is cut by 7 bases and J by 3 bases, and the space between the germline ends is 16 bases. The sample in question was CD4+ or CD8+ T cells sorted from blood, obtained in a trial of the OX40 agonist ivuxolimab. Rearrangement joined TRBV7-2 to TRBJ2-7; TRBD2 might be the D gene, on 5 matching bases. The receptor was isolated from an adult with an advanced solid tumor such as melanoma, head and neck, liver or kidney cancer. In nucleotide form, the sequence is TGTGCCAGCACCCAAAGTGAGGGCCTCTACGAGCAGTACTTC. It codes for CASTQSEGLYEQYF.